These 25 T cell receptor beta chains were all obtained from the same sample, sequenced in a study of T cell repertoires in ileal Crohn's disease. Profiled with immunoSEQ multiplex PCR; TCRdb holds only in-frame clones, not every one. Counted here are some 10,000 clones, 75% to 85% occurring once; the ten biggest clones make up roughly 14%. Regarding time point: neoterminal ileum biopsy at postoperative endoscopy, about 6 months after surgery. The sequencing input was ileal tissue. The receptors here all came from an adult with Crohn's disease.

The genes are TRBV6-4 and TRBJ1-1; D unclear. Trimming removed 2 bases from V and 1 base from J, with 8 bases in between. Per germline, CDR1 MRHNA and CDR2 SNTAGT. This CDR3 spans 14 amino acids. This chain's CDR3 is CASSDGLENTEAFF. CDR3 coding DNA: TGTGCCAGCAGTGACGGGCTGGAGAACACTGAAGCTTTCTTT.

The rearrangement joins TRBV28 to TRBJ2-3; D is ambiguous. The CDR3 length is 12 residues. Looked up from germline, CDR1 is MDHEN and CDR2 is SYDVKM. Trimming took 7 bases from V and 8 from J, leaving 13 bases between them. In DNA, the CDR3 is TGTGCCAGCACCCCCTCCTCAGGTACGCAGTATTTT. Translating gives CASTPSSGTQYF. Looking up the rest from reference TRBV28 and TRBJ2-3 gives the full variable domain: DVKVTQSSRYLVKRTGEKVFLECVQDMDHENMFWYRQDPGLGLRLIYFSYDVKMKEKGDIPEGYSVSREKKERFSLILESASTNQTSMYLCASTPSSGTQYFGPGTRLTVL.

This clone appeared a single time. The rearrangement links TRBV28 to TRBJ2-5; 7 bases are shared with TRBD2. V was clipped by 8 bases and J by 0 bases; unmatched bases: 3. CDR1 and CDR2 (germline): MDHEN, SYDVKM. This CDR3 is built from 13 residues. The CDR3 is CASQRDHQETQYF. In nucleotides, the CDR3 is TGTGCCAGCCAGCGGGACCACCAAGAGACCCAGTACTTC.

This sequence joins TRBV6-1 and TRBJ2-1; D is undetermined. The germline V gene encodes CDR1 MNHNS and CDR2 SASEGT. CDR3 length: 13 residues. V lost 0 bases to trimming and J lost 4 bases, with 4 bases between them. CDR3: CASSEAEYNEQFF. The CDR3 DNA is TGTGCCAGCAGTGAAGCGGAGTACAATGAGCAGTTCTTC.

CDR3 loop: CASSSSGSNTGELFF. CDR3 DNA: TGTGCCAGCAGCTCGAGCGGTTCGAACACCGGGGAGCTGTTTTTT. The chain combines TRBV5-5 with TRBJ2-2; tentative D call: TRBD2 (5 bases). The CDR3 loop spans 15 amino acids. Germline values: CDR1 SGHKS, CDR2 YYEKEE (reference sequence). V shed 3 bases and J shed 0 bases, with 9 bases lying between them.

This clone was observed a few times. The chain employs TRBV6-1 and TRBJ1-6; unclear D gene. Per germline, CDR1 MNHNS and CDR2 SASEGT. The CDR3 sequence is 15 residues long. V lost 2 bases and J 8 bases, leaving 13 bases between the germline ends. The CDR3 spells CASSESTPRYSPLHF. The DNA of the CDR3 is TGTGCCAGCAGTGAATCCACCCCGAGGTATTCACCCCTCCACTTT.

This clone came up once. The chain links TRBV4-2 to TRBJ1-2, with D possibly being TRBD1 (6 bases). The germline gives CDR1 LGHNA, CDR2 YNFKEQ. Trimming took off 0 bases at V and 1 base at J, with 15 bases between the two ends. This CDR3 contains 17 residues. This CDR3 reads CASSQDNPSRGNYGYTF. CDR3 sequence (DNA): TGTGCCAGCAGCCAAGATAACCCCAGCAGGGGTAACTATGGCTACACCTTC.

J is TRBJ1-3 and V is TRBV4-3; D gene uncertain. The CDR3 consists of 16 residues. Germline CDR1 reads LGHNA; CDR2 reads YSLEER. V was pared by 4 bases and J by 0 bases, with 13 bases between. The CDR3 reads CASSRRWRSSGNTIYF. The CDR3 DNA reads as TGCGCCAGCAGCCGTCGCTGGAGGAGCTCTGGAAACACCATATATTTT.

V and J are TRBV6-5 and TRBJ2-7, with 9 bases that match TRBD1. V lost 2 bases, J lost 4 bases, and 6 bases stayed unmatched. The germline gives CDR1 MNHEY, CDR2 SVGAGI. There are 15 residues in the CDR3. The CDR3 reads CASSYEGTGSYEQYF. The CDR3 DNA is TGTGCCAGCAGTTACGAGGGGACAGGGAGTTACGAGCAGTACTTC.

Only a few counts were recorded for this clone. J is TRBJ2-7 and V is TRBV18, with D possibly TRBD1 on 5 matching bases. Germline CDR1 reads KGHSH; CDR2 reads LQKENI. The CDR3 consists of 14 residues. Trimming stripped 3 bases from V and 3 bases from J, with 12 bases between. CDR3 DNA: TGTGCCAGCTCACCCAGACAGCTAGTCTACGAGCAGTACTTC. This gives the protein CASSPRQLVYEQYF.

The chain combines TRBV6-6 with TRBJ1-3; 9 positions match TRBD1. V gave up 4 bases and J gave up 1 base; unmatched junction bases: 5. Germline assignment: CDR1 MNHNY and CDR2 SVGAGI (reference sequence). The CDR3 consists of 16 residues. CDR3 coding DNA: TGTGCCAGCAGTTCCGGACAGGGGTTATCTGGAAACACCATATATTTT. Amino acids: CASSSGQGLSGNTIYF.

The V gene is TRBV6-6, the J gene TRBJ1-1; no clear D gene. Germline V gives CDR1 MNHNY, CDR2 SVGAGI (reference sequence). V was cut by 0 bases and J by 1 base, with 6 bases left in between. The CDR3 has 14 residues. CDR3 sequence: CASSYSTTNTEAFF. The CDR3 DNA follows: TGTGCCAGCAGTTACTCGACTACGAACACTGAAGCTTTCTTT.

This chain uses TRBV19 with TRBJ1-2, with D uncertain. V was shortened by 7 bases and J by 4 bases, with 13 bases between the two germline ends. Germline V gene sequence: CDR1 LNHDA, CDR2 SQIVND (reference sequence). The CDR3 runs 13 residues. The CDR3 spells CASNQPRLYGYTF. CDR3 in DNA: TGTGCCAGTAACCAGCCCAGGCTCTATGGCTACACCTTC. Supplemented by reference TRBV19 and TRBJ1-2, the full variable domain reads DGGITQSPKYLFRKEGQNVTLSCEQNLNHDAMYWYRQDPGQGLRLIYYSQIVNDFQKGDIAEGYSVSREKKESFPLTVTSAQKNPTAFYLCASNQPRLYGYTFGSGTRLTVV.

The chain combines TRBV7-9 with TRBJ2-2, with 7 bases that match TRBD1. V was pared by 4 bases and J by 3 bases, with 2 bases of the junction left unmatched. This CDR3 comprises 14 residues. The germline gives CDR1 SEHNR, CDR2 FQNEAQ (reference sequence). This CDR3 is CASSSTGYTGELFF. The CDR3 DNA reads as TGTGCCAGCAGCTCGACAGGGTACACCGGGGAGCTGTTTTTT.

The V call is TRBV19, the J call TRBJ1-2; 8 nucleotides line up with TRBD1. This CDR3 has 16 residues. The germline gives CDR1 LNHDA, CDR2 SQIVND (reference sequence). V lost 5 bases and J lost 4; bases outside the gene matches: 12. CDR3 amino acids: CASSPQGAISSYGYTF. CDR3 in DNA: TGTGCCAGTAGTCCTCAGGGGGCGATTAGTAGCTATGGCTACACCTTC.

V gene TRBV9 combines with J gene TRBJ1-2; 10 bases line up with TRBD1. Germline CDR1 SGDLS, CDR2 YYNGEE. The CDR3 consists of 15 residues. The ends lost 4 bases at V and 4 bases at J; junction bases unmatched: 7. The CDR3 here is CASSPGGTGAYGYTF. The DNA of the CDR3 is TGTGCCAGCAGCCCGGGAGGGACAGGGGCCTATGGCTACACCTTC.

Only one count was recorded for this clone. The chain is built from TRBV5-5 and TRBJ2-7; D possibly corresponds to TRBD2 (7 bases). Trimming took 2 bases from V and 5 from J, leaving 17 bases between them. The CDR3 totals 15 residues. CDR1 and CDR2 (germline): SGHKS, YYEKEE (reference sequence). CDR3 DNA sequence: TGTGCCAGCAGCTTTATCGCGGGGGCCCGAGACGAGCAGTACTTC. Its protein product is CASSFIAGARDEQYF.

This rearrangement joins TRBV5-1 to TRBJ2-3; 7 bases match TRBD2. This CDR3 spans 15 amino acids. J lost 5 bases, V lost 4 bases, and 10 bases had no gene match. Germline CDR1 is SGHRS and CDR2 is YFSETQ. As DNA, the CDR3 is TGCGCCAGCAGCCCGAGGGAGTCTAGCGGAGATACGCAGTATTTT. Translation gives CASSPRESSGDTQYF.

The gene calls are TRBV30 and TRBJ2-6; D is unresolved. Germline loops: CDR1 GTSNPN, CDR2 SVGIG (reference sequence). The CDR3 is made up of 12 amino acids. Trimming pared 5 bases from V and 2 bases from J, leaving 4 bases between. The CDR3 coding sequence is TGTGCCTGGTCCGCTGGGGCCAACGTCCTGACTTTC. This gives the protein CAWSAGANVLTF.

The chain joins TRBV19 to TRBJ2-5; no clear D gene. V was clipped by 5 bases and J by 5 bases, with 6 bases between them. The CDR3 sequence is 11 residues long. CDR1 and CDR2 (germline): LNHDA, SQIVND (reference sequence). CDR3 coding DNA: TGTGCCAGTAGTTCCCGTGAGACCCAGTACTTC. It codes for CASSSRETQYF.

The chain's CDR3 is CASSGQGTVSEQYF. CDR3 sequence (DNA): TGTGCCAGCAGCGGACAGGGGACGGTCTCCGAGCAGTACTTC. The chain has TRBV9 and TRBJ2-7; 8 bases match TRBD1. J was trimmed by 6 bases and V by 3 bases; bases with no gene match: 8. Germline loops: CDR1 SGDLS, CDR2 YYNGEE. This CDR3 is 14 amino acids long.

The CDR3 sequence: CASKMTGDWDTEAFF. CDR3 coding DNA: TGTGCCAGCAAGATGACAGGGGATTGGGACACTGAAGCTTTCTTT. V usage is TRBV27 and J usage is TRBJ1-1; 8 nucleotides match TRBD1. From germline, CDR1 is MNHEY and CDR2 SMNVEV (reference sequence). CDR3 length equals 15 residues. V gave up 7 bases and J gave up 3 bases; unmatched junction bases: 10.

V is TRBV10-3 and J is TRBJ1-1; 12 positions agree with TRBD1. V lost 4 bases and J lost 4; bases outside the gene matches: 4. The CDR3 is 15 residues long. Germline V CDR1 and CDR2: ENHRY, SYGVKD. This CDR3 reads CAISAGTGGGTEAFF. CDR3 DNA sequence: TGTGCCATCAGTGCCGGGACAGGGGGCGGCACTGAAGCTTTCTTT.

The chain links TRBV9 to TRBJ1-1; D is perhaps TRBD1 (5 bases). The CDR3 is 12 residues long. Germline CDR1 is SGDLS and CDR2 is YYNGEE. V dropped 4 bases and J dropped 6 bases, with 10 bases sitting between them. The CDR3 DNA is TGTGCCAGCAGCAGGAGGGACGCTGAAGCTTTCTTT. It encodes CASSRRDAEAFF.

CDR3 in amino acids: CASKGDRDNQPQHF. The CDR3 nucleotides are TGTGCCAGTAAAGGGGACAGGGACAATCAGCCCCAGCATTTT. The rearrangement links TRBV19 to TRBJ1-5, with 9 positions matching TRBD1. V was pared by 7 bases and J by 3 bases, with 4 bases of the junction left unmatched. CDR3 length: 14 amino acids. Germline V gives CDR1 LNHDA, CDR2 SQIVND (reference sequence).